The 20 T cell receptor beta chains presented below share a single source sample, sequenced in a study of T cells in Graves' hyperthyroidism and ophthalmopathy. Amplification yielded TCR beta CDR3 regions, with RNA transcripts as the source. TCR CDR3 regions were first amplified by RT-PCR with HTBI primers. TCRdb re-derived calls from the multiplex PCR reads in MiXCR, one entry per CDR3 protein. Of around 390,000 distinct CDR3 sequences listed, about 15% are singletons. The sample comprised blood. Receptor source: a young woman with Graves' ophthalmopathy.

This clonotype came up many times. The chain uses TRBV7-2 and TRBJ2-5; 11 positions agree with TRBD1. The germline V gene encodes CDR1 SGHTA and CDR2 FQGNSA. This CDR3 comprises 14 residues. Unmatched junction bases numbered 2, after V lost 4 bases and J lost 4 bases. The CDR3 sequence: CASSSGQGAETQYF. CDR3 sequence (DNA): TGTGCCAGCAGCTCAGGACAGGGGGCAGAGACCCAGTACTTC.

The table lists this clonotype with many counts. The chain has TRBV20-1 and TRBJ2-7; D possibly matches TRBD1 or TRBD2 (5 bases each). Trimming took off 5 bases at V and 4 bases at J, with 24 bases between the two ends. The CDR3 extends over 16 amino acids. Germline-derived CDR1 and CDR2 are DFQATT and SNEGSKA (reference sequence). The DNA of the CDR3 is TGCAGTGCTGCTTCATTTGAGGGGCCGCTTGGATACGAGCAGTACTTC. Protein product: CSAASFEGPLGYEQYF.

This clonotype was seen ten or more times. The chain is built from TRBV28 and TRBJ2-2; TRBD2 matches at 7 bases. V shed 8 bases and J 2 bases; nucleotides not matched to a gene: 8. CDR1 and CDR2 from the germline V gene are MDHEN and SYDVKM. This CDR3 has 15 residues. The CDR3 region is CASLKRDGNTGELFF. CDR3 DNA sequence: TGTGCCAGCCTGAAGCGGGACGGTAACACCGGGGAGCTGTTTTTT.

The chain couples TRBV5-8 to TRBJ2-1; 11 bases are shared with TRBD2. Looked up from germline, CDR1 is SGHTS and CDR2 is YDEGEE. The CDR3 length is 16 residues. The V and J ends lost 2 bases and 4 bases, in that order; junction bases with no gene match: 5. In DNA, the CDR3 is TGTGCCAGCAGCTTTTATAGCGGGGGGGGGTACAATGAGCAGTTCTTC. Translated, it gives CASSFYSGGGYNEQFF. The variable domain in full, with the rest retrieved from reference TRBV5-8 and TRBJ2-1, is EAGVTQSPTHLIKTRGQQATLRCSPISGHTSVYWYQQALGLGLQFLLWYDEGEERNRGNFPPRFSGRQFPNYSSELNVNALELEDSALYLCASSFYSGGGYNEQFFGPGTRLTVL.

This clonotype was observed at least ten times. This chain joins TRBV6-1 and TRBJ1-4; unclear D gene. This CDR3 comprises 14 residues. The germline CDR1 and CDR2 sequences are MNHNS and SASEGT. The V gene lost 0 bases and the J gene lost 8 bases, with 10 bases spanning the gap. The CDR3: CASSEADGQEKLFF. CDR3 DNA: TGTGCCAGCAGTGAAGCGGACGGGCAAGAAAAACTGTTTTTT.

As to this clonotype: A much larger clone is a single base away; this may be a read error. J is TRBJ1-5 and V is TRBV28; no firm D call. Looked up from germline, CDR1 is MDHEN and CDR2 is SYDVKM. There are 19 residues in the CDR3. This chain's CDR3 is CASSLPTKVSDFSIQPQHF. CDR3 DNA: TGTGCCAGCAGTTTACCGACAAAGGTGTCCGACTTCAGCATTCAGCCCCAGCATTTT.

This chain uses TRBV6-1 with TRBJ1-5; 7 bases agree with TRBD1. Trimming at V came to 8 bases and at J to 5 bases, leaving 3 bases not matched to a gene. CDR1 is MNHNS, CDR2 SASEGT, per germline. The CDR3 extends over 12 amino acids. CDR3 loop: CASRDRYQPQHF. The DNA for the CDR3 is TGTGCCAGCCGGGACAGATATCAGCCCCAGCATTTT.

In its sample, this clonotype was seen many times. CDR3 nucleotides: TGTGCCTGGAGTGAAGCGGGCAATCAGCCCCAGCATTTT. It is translated as CAWSEAGNQPQHF. The V and J genes are TRBV30 and TRBJ1-5; D is undetermined. In germline, CDR1 is GTSNPN, CDR2 SVGIG (reference sequence). The CDR3 is 13 residues long. V lost 1 base to trimming and J lost 2 bases, with 6 bases between them. Variable domain in full (rest from reference TRBV30 and TRBJ1-5): SQTIHQWPATLVQPVGSPLSLECTVEGTSNPNLYWYRQAAGRGLQLLFYSVGIGQISSEVPQNLSASRPQDRQFILSSKKLLLSDSGFYLCAWSEAGNQPQHFGDGTRLSIL.

The sample holds a few counts of this clonotype. The CDR3 is CASSTNSVNQPQHF. The CDR3 DNA sequence: TGTGCCAGCAGCACCAACAGCGTCAATCAGCCCCAGCATTTT. This chain connects TRBV11-2 to TRBJ1-5; D call uncertain. The CDR3 covers 14 residues. The germline V and J ends were trimmed by 5 bases and 3 bases, with 11 bases remaining between them. Germline CDR1 is SGHAT and CDR2 is FQNNGV.

This clonotype was picked up many times. The V gene is TRBV29-1, the J gene TRBJ2-3, with unresolved D. This CDR3 region has 13 residues. Trimming stripped 8 bases from V and 0 bases from J, with 12 bases between. In germline, CDR1 is SQVTM, CDR2 ANQGSEA. CDR3 protein: CSPTRDSTDTQYF. The CDR3 DNA sequence: TGCAGCCCGACACGCGACAGCACAGATACGCAGTATTTT.

This clonotype showed up many times. In DNA form, the CDR3 reads TGTGCCGTAGCAGGTGGTGTGGCGCAGTATTTT. Its protein is CAVAGGVAQYF. This chain joins TRBV7-3 and TRBJ2-3; D is uncertain. The germline V gene encodes CDR1 SGHTA and CDR2 FQGTGA. V was clipped by 11 bases and J by 10 bases, with 16 bases between them. The CDR3 totals 11 residues.

In its sample, this clonotype was seen many times. The chain links TRBV20-1 to TRBJ1-5; TRBD1 agrees at 7 bases. The CDR3 extends over 14 amino acids. Germline assignment: CDR1 DFQATT and CDR2 SNEGSKA (reference sequence). V gave up 4 bases and J gave up 7 bases; unmatched junction bases: 10. CDR3 DNA sequence: TGCAGTGCTACTAAAGGGGGCGCCAGCCAGCCCCAGCATTTT. It translates to CSATKGGASQPQHF.

There are many counts of this clonotype. The V gene is TRBV12-3 or TRBV12-4, the J gene TRBJ1-1, with D unclear. The CDR3 consists of 12 residues. Trimming took off 5 bases at V and 7 bases at J, with 11 bases between the two ends. CDR3 sequence reads: CASSQGKLEAFF. The CDR3 DNA is TGTGCCAGCAGTCAAGGAAAGCTTGAAGCTTTCTTT.

This clonotype was seen more than once but under ten times. The V gene is TRBV19, the J gene TRBJ2-1; TRBD1 matches 8 bases. After removal of 6 bases from V and 5 bases from J, the junction contained 12 bases not matched to a gene. CDR1 is LNHDA, CDR2 SQIVND, per germline (reference sequence). The CDR3 extends over 16 amino acids. CDR3 DNA sequence: TGTGCCAGTAGCGTTTCCAGGGGGCGCGGTAACAATGAGCAGTTCTTC. This encodes CASSVSRGRGNNEQFF.

This clonotype was counted ten times or more. This chain joins TRBV2 and TRBJ2-7; 12 bases line up with TRBD1. The ends lost 8 bases at V and 5 bases at J; junction bases unmatched: 1. The germline gives CDR1 SNHLY, CDR2 FYNNEI. CDR3 length: 12 residues. CDR3 loop: CASGDRGHEQYF. For the CDR3, the DNA is TGTGCCAGCGGGGACAGGGGGCACGAGCAGTACTTC.

The gene calls are TRBV19 and TRBJ1-5; D possibly corresponds to TRBD1 (5 bases). V was cut by 4 bases and J by 5 bases, with 18 bases left in between. CDR1 and CDR2 from the germline V gene are LNHDA and SQIVND (reference sequence). The CDR3 sequence is 16 residues long. In DNA, the CDR3 is TGTGCCAGTAGTACCCAAACCGGGAGGGACGATCAGCCCCAGCATTTT. It codes for CASSTQTGRDDQPQHF.

A note on this clonotype: A read error is possible here, since a much larger clone lies one base away. The rearrangement uses TRBV20-1 and TRBJ2-7, with D possibly being TRBD1 (6 bases). Germline V gene data show CDR1 as DFQATT and CDR2 as SNEGSKA (reference sequence). CDR3 length: 14 amino acids. With 5 bases removed from V and 3 bases from J, the gap between germline ends came to 17 bases. CDR3 in DNA: TGCAGTGCTTCCGGGACAAGTGAAAACTACGAGCAGTACTTC. Translated, it gives CSASGTSENYEQYF.

This clonotype was recorded many times. The chain combines TRBV4-2 with TRBJ2-3, with D perhaps TRBD2 (5 bases). Looked up from germline, CDR1 is LGHNA and CDR2 is YNFKEQ. CDR3 length: 15 residues. V lost 0 bases to trimming and J lost 1 base, with 8 bases between them. CDR3 sequence reads: CASSQEWRGTDTQYF. For the CDR3, the DNA is TGTGCCAGCAGCCAAGAGTGGCGGGGCACAGATACGCAGTATTTT.

This clonotype showed up many times. Here the CDR3 DNA reads TGTGCCAGCAGTTTATTAGACAGGACCTATGGCTACACCTTC. It encodes CASSLLDRTYGYTF. The chain uses TRBV28 and TRBJ1-2; D may be TRBD1 (6 bases). The V gene's germline CDR1 is MDHEN and CDR2 SYDVKM. Trimming stripped 1 base from V and 4 bases from J, with 10 bases between. The CDR3 sequence is 14 residues long.

The V and J genes are TRBV30 and TRBJ1-2; TRBD1 aligns across 12 bases. CDR3 length: 13 amino acids. Germline V gives CDR1 GTSNPN, CDR2 SVGIG (reference sequence). With V trimmed by 8 bases and J by 4 bases, 5 bases remained unmatched. The CDR3 loop is CAGTGGGSYGYTF. In nucleotides, the CDR3 is TGTGCCGGGACAGGGGGCGGCAGCTATGGCTACACCTTC.